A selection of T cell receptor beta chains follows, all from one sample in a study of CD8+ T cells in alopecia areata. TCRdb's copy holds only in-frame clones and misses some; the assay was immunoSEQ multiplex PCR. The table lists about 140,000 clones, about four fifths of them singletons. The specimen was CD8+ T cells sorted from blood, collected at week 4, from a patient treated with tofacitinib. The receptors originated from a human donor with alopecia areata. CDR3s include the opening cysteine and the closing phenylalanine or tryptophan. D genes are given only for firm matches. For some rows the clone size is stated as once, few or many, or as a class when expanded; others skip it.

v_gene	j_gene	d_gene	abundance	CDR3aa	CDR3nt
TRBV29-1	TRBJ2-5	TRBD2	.	CSVESGGQETQYF	TGCAGCGTTGAATCGGGGGGGCAAGAGACCCAGTACTTC
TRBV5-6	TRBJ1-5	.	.	CASSLGRGWPQHF	TGTGCCAGCAGCCTCGGACGGGGGTGGCCCCAGCATTTT
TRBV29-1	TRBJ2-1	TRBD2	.	CSVEGPTRLAGAQLQQFF	TGCAGCGTTGAAGGACCCACGAGGCTAGCGGGGGCTCAACTGCAGCAGTTCTTC
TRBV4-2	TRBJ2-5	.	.	CASSQGGGDQETQYF	TGTGCCAGCAGCCAAGGCGGTGGCGACCAAGAGACCCAGTACTTC
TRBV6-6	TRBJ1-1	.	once	CASSPTGINTEAFF	TGTGCCAGCAGTCCAACAGGGATCAACACTGAAGCTTTCTTT
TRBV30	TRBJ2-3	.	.	CAWSVLGVDTQYF	TGTGCCTGGAGTGTTCTGGGTGTAGATACGCAGTATTTT
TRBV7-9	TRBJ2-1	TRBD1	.	CASSFVQGSEQFF	TGTGCCAGCAGCTTCGTACAGGGGAGTGAGCAGTTCTTC
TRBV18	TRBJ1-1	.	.	CASSPNGRTHEAFF	TGTGCCAGCTCACCAAACGGCAGAACCCATGAAGCTTTCTTT
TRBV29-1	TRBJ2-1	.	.	CSVGVEALLNNEQFF	TGCAGCGTGGGCGTAGAGGCCCTGCTTAACAATGAGCAGTTCTTC
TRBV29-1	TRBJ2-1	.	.	CSVDAEDSYNEQFF	TGCAGCGTTGATGCGGAGGATTCCTACAATGAGCAGTTCTTC
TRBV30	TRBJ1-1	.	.	CAWTPGGAGTEAFF	TGTGCCTGGACCCCTGGGGGGGCCGGTACTGAAGCTTTCTTT
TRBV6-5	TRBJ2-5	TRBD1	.	CASRYTGGRETQYF	TGTGCCAGCAGATACACAGGGGGCAGGGAGACCCAGTACTTC
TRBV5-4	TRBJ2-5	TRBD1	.	CASSLGGQGDKETQYF	TGTGCCAGCAGCTTGGGTGGACAGGGAGATAAAGAGACCCAGTACTTC
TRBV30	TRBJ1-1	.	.	CAWSVVQDTEAFF	TGTGCCTGGAGTGTCGTTCAAGACACTGAAGCTTTCTTT
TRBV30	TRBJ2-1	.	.	CAWSGTLYNEQFF	TGTGCCTGGAGCGGGACACTCTACAATGAGCAGTTCTTC
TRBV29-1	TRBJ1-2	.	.	CSVEIGLPERYGYTF	TGCAGCGTTGAAATTGGCCTCCCGGAGCGCTATGGCTACACCTTC
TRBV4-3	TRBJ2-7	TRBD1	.	CASSHSGTGNYEQYF	TGCGCCAGCAGCCACTCCGGGACAGGGAATTACGAGCAGTACTTC
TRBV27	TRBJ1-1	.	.	CASSLSARAEAFF	TGTGCCAGCAGTTTATCCGCCAGGGCTGAAGCTTTCTTT
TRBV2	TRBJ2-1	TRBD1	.	CASMSGTGTYNEQFF	TGTGCCAGCATGTCCGGGACAGGGACCTACAATGAGCAGTTCTTC
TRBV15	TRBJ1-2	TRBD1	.	CATSEGTGGSYYGYTF	TGTGCCACCAGCGAAGGGACAGGGGGCTCCTACTATGGCTACACCTTC
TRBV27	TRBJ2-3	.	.	CASSPMGGGRTDTQYF	TGTGCCAGCAGTCCAATGGGGGGAGGTCGCACAGATACGCAGTATTTT
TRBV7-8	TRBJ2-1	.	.	CASSPAASFVAEQFF	TGTGCCAGCAGCCCAGCGGCAAGTTTCGTGGCCGAGCAGTTCTTC
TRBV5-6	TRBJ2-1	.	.	CASSSGAGIAQFF	TGTGCCAGCAGCTCTGGTGCAGGGATTGCGCAGTTCTTC
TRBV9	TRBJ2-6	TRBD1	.	CASSDRQGGSGANVLTF	TGTGCCAGCAGCGACCGACAGGGTGGGTCTGGGGCCAACGTCCTGACTTTC
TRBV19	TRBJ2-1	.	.	CASSRRDVSPNEQFF	TGTGCCAGTAGTAGACGGGACGTCAGCCCAAATGAGCAGTTCTTC
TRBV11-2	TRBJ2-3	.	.	CASSLTAEVGDTQYF	TGTGCCAGCAGCTTGACAGCCGAGGTGGGGGATACGCAGTATTTT
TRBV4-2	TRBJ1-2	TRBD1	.	CASQTGQGDYGYTF	TGTGCCAGCCAAACCGGACAGGGGGACTATGGCTACACCTTC
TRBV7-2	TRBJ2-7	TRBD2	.	CASSPWGGYEQYF	TGTGCCAGCAGCCCATGGGGGGGCTACGAGCAGTACTTC
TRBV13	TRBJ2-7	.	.	CASSPSDYEQYF	TGTGCCAGCAGCCCCTCGGACTACGAGCAGTACTTC
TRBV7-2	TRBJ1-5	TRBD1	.	CASSSGQGADQPQHF	TGTGCCAGCAGCTCGGGACAGGGGGCTGATCAGCCCCAGCATTTT
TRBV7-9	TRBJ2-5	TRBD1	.	CASSSTGVLETQYF	TGTGCCAGCAGCTCTACAGGGGTTCTAGAGACCCAGTACTTC
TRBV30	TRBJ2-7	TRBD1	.	CAWSQGQGYEQYF	TGTGCCTGGAGTCAGGGACAGGGTTACGAGCAGTACTTC
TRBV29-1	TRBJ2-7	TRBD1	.	CSVDTGQGESRSYEQYF	TGCAGCGTTGATACCGGACAGGGGGAATCGAGATCCTACGAGCAGTACTTC
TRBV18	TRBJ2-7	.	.	CASSPPGTNYEQYF	TGTGCCAGCTCACCACCAGGGACAAATTACGAGCAGTACTTC
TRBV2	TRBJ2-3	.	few	CASSEAWRGRTDTQYF	TGTGCCAGCAGTGAAGCGTGGCGGGGGCGCACAGATACGCAGTATTTT
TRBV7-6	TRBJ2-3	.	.	CASTAGTNTDTQYF	TGTGCCAGCACCGCAGGTACCAACACAGATACGCAGTATTTT
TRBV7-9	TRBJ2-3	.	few	CASSESRSIADTQYF	TGTGCCAGCAGCGAATCTAGAAGCATAGCAGATACGCAGTATTTT
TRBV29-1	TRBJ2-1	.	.	CSVEGPLNEQFF	TGCAGCGTTGAGGGACCGCTCAATGAGCAGTTCTTC
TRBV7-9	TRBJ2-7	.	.	CASSSTATPSSYEQYF	TGTGCCAGCAGCTCTACAGCTACACCGAGCTCCTACGAGCAGTACTTC
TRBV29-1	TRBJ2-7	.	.	CSVEIAGYEQYF	TGCAGCGTTGAAATAGCTGGCTACGAGCAGTACTTC
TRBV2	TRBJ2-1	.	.	CASSPDSRTYNEQFF	TGTGCCAGCAGTCCTGACAGCCGTACCTACAATGAGCAGTTCTTC
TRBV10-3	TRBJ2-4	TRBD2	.	CAISESRRGGGDIQYF	TGTGCCATCAGTGAGTCGAGGCGGGGGGGCGGTGACATTCAGTACTTC
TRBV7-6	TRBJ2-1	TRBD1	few	CASSLNRGPDNEQFF	TGTGCCAGCAGCTTAAACAGGGGCCCAGACAATGAGCAGTTCTTC
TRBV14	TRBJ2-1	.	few	CASSQDRGDNEQFF	TGTGCCAGCAGCCAAGACAGGGGCGACAATGAGCAGTTCTTC
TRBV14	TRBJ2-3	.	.	CASSQGGTWGTQYF	TGTGCCAGCAGCCAAGGTGGGACCTGGGGTACGCAGTATTTT
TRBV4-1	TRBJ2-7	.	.	CASSYDRTYEQYF	TGCGCCAGCAGCTACGACAGGACCTACGAGCAGTACTTC
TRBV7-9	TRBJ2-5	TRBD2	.	CAIPAGGETQYF	TGTGCCATTCCGGCGGGGGGAGAGACCCAGTACTTC
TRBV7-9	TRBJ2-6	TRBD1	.	CASSPTGVAGANVLTF	TGTGCCAGCAGCCCCACAGGGGTTGCCGGGGCCAACGTCCTGACTTTC
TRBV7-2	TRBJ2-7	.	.	CASSLVRYEQYF	TGTGCCAGCAGCTTAGTGAGGTACGAGCAGTACTTC